The 5 T cell receptor beta chains below come from one sample, sequenced in a study of cytomegalovirus exposure and HLA in healthy donors. PCR amplification relied on 60 Vbeta primers (plus 13 Jbeta primers). Only in-frame clones appear in the TCRdb table, and some are missing; sequencing was by immunoSEQ multiplex PCR. The sample holds 180,000 or so clones; approximately 71% are singletons and the top ten take less than 9.5%. The specimen was PBMCs. The receptors originated from a woman aged 40 to 50 in good health and CMV-seropositive.

The chain uses TRBV6-6 and TRBJ2-7; TRBD2 aligns across 7 bases. Germline V gives CDR1 MNHNY, CDR2 SVGAGI (reference sequence). After removal of 8 bases from V and 0 bases from J, the junction contained 7 bases not matched to a gene. The CDR3 spans 14 residues. The CDR3 here is CASVHGGSSYEQYF. In DNA, the CDR3 is TGTGCCAGCGTCCACGGGGGGTCCTCCTACGAGCAGTACTTC.

The chain combines TRBV2 with TRBJ1-4; 9 nucleotides agree with TRBD1. The germline V gene encodes CDR1 SNHLY and CDR2 FYNNEI. V lost 6 bases and J lost 7; bases outside the gene matches: 9. The CDR3 sequence is 15 residues long. The CDR3 nucleotides read TGTGCCAGCAGAAAAGAGACAGGGGGGTTTGAAAAACTGTTTTTT. Translation: CASRKETGGFEKLFF. The variable domain in full, with the rest retrieved from reference TRBV2 and TRBJ1-4, is EPEVTQTPSHQVTQMGQEVILRCVPISNHLYFYWYRQILGQKVEFLVSFYNNEISEKSEIFDDQFSVERPDGSNFTLKIRSTKLEDSAMYFCASRKETGGFEKLFFGSGTQLSVL.

The V and J genes are TRBV19 and TRBJ2-6; maybe TRBD1 (6 bases). The CDR3 spans 15 residues. Germline CDR1 reads LNHDA; CDR2 reads SQIVND (reference sequence). V dropped 5 bases and J dropped 1 base, with 9 bases sitting between them. The CDR3 is CASSPQGSGANVLTF. CDR3 nucleotides: TGTGCCAGTAGTCCTCAGGGGTCTGGGGCCAACGTCCTGACTTTC.

The table lists this clone with a few counts. The rearrangement joins TRBV29-1 to TRBJ2-3; a weak D match, TRBD1 (5 bases). This CDR3 has 12 amino acids. CDR1 SQVTM and CDR2 ANQGSEA come from the germline V gene. With 1 base removed from V and 6 bases from J, the gap between germline ends came to 8 bases. The CDR3 region is CSVEAGYDTQYF. In nucleotides, the CDR3 is TGCAGCGTTGAAGCAGGGTACGATACGCAGTATTTT.

The J gene is TRBJ1-2, the V gene TRBV15, with TRBD1 matching over 8 bases. V lost 3 bases and J lost 8; bases outside the gene matches: 14. Per germline, CDR1 LNHNV and CDR2 YYDKDF (reference sequence). The CDR3 runs to 16 residues. CDR3 bases: TGTGCCACCAGCAGGGCCCTCCAGGGGGCGACGGGGGGCTACACCTTC. Translation: CATSRALQGATGGYTF.